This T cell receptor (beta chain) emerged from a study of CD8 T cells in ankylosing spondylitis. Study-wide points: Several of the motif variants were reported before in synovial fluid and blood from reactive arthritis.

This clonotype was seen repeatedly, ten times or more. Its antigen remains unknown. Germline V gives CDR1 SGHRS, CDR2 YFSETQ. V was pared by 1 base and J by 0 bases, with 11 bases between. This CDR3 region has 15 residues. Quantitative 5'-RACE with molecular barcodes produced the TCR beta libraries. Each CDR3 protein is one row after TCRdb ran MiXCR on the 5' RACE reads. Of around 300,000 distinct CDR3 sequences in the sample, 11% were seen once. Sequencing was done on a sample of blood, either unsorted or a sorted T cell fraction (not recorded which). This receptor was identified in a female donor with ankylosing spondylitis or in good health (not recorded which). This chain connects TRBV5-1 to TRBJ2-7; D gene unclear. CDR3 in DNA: TGCGCCAGCAGCTTGTCCTCCGGAAGCTCCTACGAGCAGTACTTC. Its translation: CASSLSSGSSYEQYF.